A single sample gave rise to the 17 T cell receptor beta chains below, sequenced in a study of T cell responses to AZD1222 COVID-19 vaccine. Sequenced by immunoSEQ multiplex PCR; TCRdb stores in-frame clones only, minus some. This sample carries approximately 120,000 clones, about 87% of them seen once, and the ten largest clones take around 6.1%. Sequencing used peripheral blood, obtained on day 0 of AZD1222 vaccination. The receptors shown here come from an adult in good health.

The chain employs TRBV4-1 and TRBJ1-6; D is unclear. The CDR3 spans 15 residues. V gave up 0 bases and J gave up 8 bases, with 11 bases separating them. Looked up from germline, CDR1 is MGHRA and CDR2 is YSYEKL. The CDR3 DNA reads TGCGCCAGCAGCCAAGATCTCCTGGAAGATTCACCCCTCCACTTT. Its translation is CASSQDLLEDSPLHF.

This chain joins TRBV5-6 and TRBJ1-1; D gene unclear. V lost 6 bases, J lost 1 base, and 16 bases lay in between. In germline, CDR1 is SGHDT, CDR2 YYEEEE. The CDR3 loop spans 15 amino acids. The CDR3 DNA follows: TGTGCCAGCACCCCCTTGTCCGGGAGGAACACTGAAGCTTTCTTT. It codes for CASTPLSGRNTEAFF.

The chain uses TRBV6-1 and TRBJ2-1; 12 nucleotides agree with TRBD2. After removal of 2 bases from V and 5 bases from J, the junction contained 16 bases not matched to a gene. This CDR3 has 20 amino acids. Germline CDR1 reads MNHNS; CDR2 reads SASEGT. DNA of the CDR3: TGTGCCAGCAGTGAATTTCTAGGGCTAGCGGGAGGGTTTGGAAACAATGAGCAGTTCTTC. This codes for CASSEFLGLAGGFGNNEQFF.

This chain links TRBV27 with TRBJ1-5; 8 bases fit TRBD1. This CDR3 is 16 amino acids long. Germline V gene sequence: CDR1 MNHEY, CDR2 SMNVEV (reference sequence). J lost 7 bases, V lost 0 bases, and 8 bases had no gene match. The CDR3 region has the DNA TGTGCCAGCAGTTTATCGACAGGGGATAGGGAGCAGCCCCAGCATTTT. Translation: CASSLSTGDREQPQHF.

CDR3 residues: CASSYSALAKNIQYF. The CDR3 DNA is TGTGCCAGCAGTTACTCGGCCTTAGCCAAAAACATTCAGTACTTC. This chain links TRBV6-2 or TRBV6-3 with TRBJ2-4; D is uncertain. The V and J ends lost 0 bases and 0 bases respectively, with 6 bases between them. The CDR3 is made up of 15 amino acids. Germline CDR1 and CDR2: MNHEY and SVGEGT.

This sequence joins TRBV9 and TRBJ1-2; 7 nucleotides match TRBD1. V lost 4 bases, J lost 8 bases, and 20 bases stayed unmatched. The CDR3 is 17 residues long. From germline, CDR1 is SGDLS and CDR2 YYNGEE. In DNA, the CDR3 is TGTGCCAGCAGCCCTATCCTCGGGAGAGGGGGCGGAGGGGGCTACACCTTC. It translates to CASSPILGRGGGGGYTF.

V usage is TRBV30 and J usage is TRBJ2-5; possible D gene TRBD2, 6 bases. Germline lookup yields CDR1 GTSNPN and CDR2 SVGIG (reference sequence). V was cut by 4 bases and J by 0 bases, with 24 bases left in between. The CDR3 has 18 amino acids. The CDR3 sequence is CAWNRPPRTIGYQETQYF. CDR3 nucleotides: TGTGCCTGGAACCGCCCCCCTAGGACTATTGGGTACCAAGAGACCCAGTACTTC. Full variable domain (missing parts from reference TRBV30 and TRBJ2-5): SQTIHQWPATLVQPVGSPLSLECTVEGTSNPNLYWYRQAAGRGLQLLFYSVGIGQISSEVPQNLSASRPQDRQFILSSKKLLLSDSGFYLCAWNRPPRTIGYQETQYFGPGTRLLVL.

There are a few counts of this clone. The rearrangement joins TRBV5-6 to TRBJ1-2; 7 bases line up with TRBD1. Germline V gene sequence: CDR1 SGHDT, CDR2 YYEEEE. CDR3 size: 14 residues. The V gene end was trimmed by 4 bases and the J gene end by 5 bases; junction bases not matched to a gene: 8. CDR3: CASSHDRVGYGYTF. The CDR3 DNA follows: TGTGCCAGCAGCCACGACAGGGTAGGGTATGGCTACACCTTC.

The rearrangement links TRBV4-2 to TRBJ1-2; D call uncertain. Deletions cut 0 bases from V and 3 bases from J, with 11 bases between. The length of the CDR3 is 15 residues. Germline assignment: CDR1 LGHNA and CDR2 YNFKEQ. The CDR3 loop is CASSQEYRTYYGYTF. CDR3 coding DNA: TGTGCCAGCAGCCAAGAGTACCGGACTTACTATGGCTACACCTTC.

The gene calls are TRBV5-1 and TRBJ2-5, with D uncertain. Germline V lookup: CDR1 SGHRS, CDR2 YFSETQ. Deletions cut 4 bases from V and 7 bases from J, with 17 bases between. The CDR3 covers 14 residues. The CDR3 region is CASSEDPGSGTQYF. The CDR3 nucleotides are TGCGCCAGCAGCGAAGACCCTGGGTCGGGGACCCAGTACTTC.

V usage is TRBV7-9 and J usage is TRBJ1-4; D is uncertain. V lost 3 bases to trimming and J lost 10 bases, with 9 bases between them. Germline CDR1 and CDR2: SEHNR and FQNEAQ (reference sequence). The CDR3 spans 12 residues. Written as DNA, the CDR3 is TGTGCCAGCAGCTTGGCCGCCGGAAAACTGTTTTTT. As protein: CASSLAAGKLFF.

The chain's CDR3 is CASSVATGYEQYF. CDR3 nucleotides: TGTGCCAGCAGCGTAGCTACGGGGTACGAGCAGTACTTC. The chain couples TRBV9 to TRBJ2-7; the D gene is possibly TRBD2 (5 bases). The germline V gene encodes CDR1 SGDLS and CDR2 YYNGEE. This CDR3 has 13 amino acids. V gave up 0 bases and J gave up 4 bases, with 8 bases separating them.

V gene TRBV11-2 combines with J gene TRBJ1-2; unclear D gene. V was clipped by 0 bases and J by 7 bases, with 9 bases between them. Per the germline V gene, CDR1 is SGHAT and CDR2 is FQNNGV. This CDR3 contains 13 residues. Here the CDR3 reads CASSLDQNSGYTF. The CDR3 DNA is TGTGCCAGCAGCTTAGATCAAAATAGTGGCTACACCTTC.

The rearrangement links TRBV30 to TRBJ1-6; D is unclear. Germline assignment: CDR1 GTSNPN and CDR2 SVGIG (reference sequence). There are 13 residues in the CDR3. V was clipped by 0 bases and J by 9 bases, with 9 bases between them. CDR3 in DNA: TGTGCCTGGAGTGTAAGGCAGAGTTCACCCCTCCACTTT. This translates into CAWSVRQSSPLHF.

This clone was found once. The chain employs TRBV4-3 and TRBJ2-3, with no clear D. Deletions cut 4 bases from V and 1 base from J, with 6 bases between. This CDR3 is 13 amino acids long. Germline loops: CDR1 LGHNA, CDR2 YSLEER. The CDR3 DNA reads TGCGCCAGCAGCCTATTAGGCACAGATACGCAGTATTTT. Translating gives CASSLLGTDTQYF.

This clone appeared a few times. The CDR3 nucleotides are TGTGCCTGGAGTTGGCGGGACAGGAACACTGAAGCTTTCTTT. Amino acids: CAWSWRDRNTEAFF. The V call is TRBV30, the J call TRBJ1-1; 7 nucleotides line up with TRBD1. CDR3 length: 14 residues. The V segment lost 2 bases and the J segment 1 base; nucleotides outside the gene matches: 4. CDR1 and CDR2 (germline): GTSNPN, SVGIG (reference sequence).

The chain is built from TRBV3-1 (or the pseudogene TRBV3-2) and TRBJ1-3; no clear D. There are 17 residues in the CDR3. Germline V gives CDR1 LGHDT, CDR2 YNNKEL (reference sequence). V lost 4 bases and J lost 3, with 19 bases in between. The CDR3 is CASSPKTNSILGNTIYF. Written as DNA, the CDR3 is TGTGCCAGCAGCCCTAAGACAAACTCCATTCTTGGAAACACCATATATTTT.